This TCR beta chain was identified in a study of CD4+ T cells in melanoma. Details on this clone: The antigen remains unidentified.

Trimming took 7 bases from V and 3 from J; bases not matched to a gene: 18. Germline-derived CDR1 and CDR2 are WNHNN and SYGVQD (reference sequence). The CDR3 covers 18 residues. Profiling relied on immunoSEQ multiplex PCR, and the TCRdb table lists in-frame clones only, not all of them. The sample contains over 100,000 clones, around 92% of which appear only once. Regarding the study as a whole: A reported correlation linked neoantigen-specific CD4+ T cells to CD8+, macrophage and B cell function. Diverse differentiation states were reported for melanoma neoantigen-specific CD4+ T cells.

The sequencing input was peripheral blood. V usage is TRBV10-1 and J usage is TRBJ1-2; 9 bases line up with TRBD1. The TCR was taken from a human donor with melanoma. CDR3 nucleotide sequence: TGCGCCAGCAAATGCTTAAGGTCCGGACAGGGGTCGGACTATGGCTACACCTTC. This gives the protein CASKCLRSGQGSDYGYTF.